This T cell receptor beta chain appears in the sequencing data of a study of T cell changes during pregnancy in multiple sclerosis. Trimming at V came to 2 bases and at J to 0 bases, leaving 4 bases not matched to a gene. The germline V gene encodes CDR1 KGHSH and CDR2 LQKENI. The CDR3 sequence is 16 residues long. Produced via immunoSEQ multiplex PCR; TCRdb's table is partial and in-frame only. The sample holds about 66,000 clones, 75% to 95% seen once. Here the sequenced sample was CD8+ T cells from peripheral blood mononuclear cells, taken before pregnancy. V and J are TRBV18 and TRBJ2-1; 7 bases are a match to TRBD1. The source of this sequence is a female donor with multiple sclerosis, enrolled in a pregnancy study. The CDR3 nucleotides are TGTGCCAGCTCACCATCAGGGGGACGCTCCTACAATGAGCAGTTCTTC. Protein product: CASSPSGGRSYNEQFF.